The 8 T cell receptor beta chains reported below all come from one sample, sequenced in a study of cytomegalovirus exposure and HLA in healthy donors. The PCR ran on 60 Vbeta and 13 Jbeta primers. The table came from immunoSEQ multiplex PCR; TCRdb's copy has only in-frame clones and leaves some out. The profile shows more than 95,000 clones, around 75% of them singletons. Source material: PBMCs. The receptor set was obtained from a woman aged 45-65 years in good health and CMV-seropositive.

The V call is TRBV5-1, the J call TRBJ2-2, with TRBD1 identical over 7 bases. Per germline, CDR1 SGHRS and CDR2 YFSETQ. The length of the CDR3 is 16 residues. After removal of 3 bases from V and 4 bases from J, the junction contained 9 bases not matched to a gene. The CDR3 loop reads CASSYQQGSGTGELFF. DNA for the CDR3: TGCGCCAGCAGCTACCAACAGGGGTCGGGCACCGGGGAGCTGTTTTTT.

The V call is TRBV6-1, the J call TRBJ1-1, with D possibly being TRBD1 (5 bases). The CDR3 has 14 residues. Germline loops: CDR1 MNHNS, CDR2 SASEGT. Deletions cut 7 bases from V and 4 bases from J, with 16 bases between. CDR3 protein: CASNPAAGGTEAFF. The DNA of the CDR3 is TGTGCCAGCAATCCCGCTGCGGGGGGCACTGAAGCTTTCTTT.

The rearrangement uses TRBV30 and TRBJ2-6; TRBD2 matches 11 bases. V shed 5 bases and J 1 base; nucleotides not matched to a gene: 10. Germline V gene sequence: CDR1 GTSNPN, CDR2 SVGIG (reference sequence). The CDR3 sequence is 18 residues long. The CDR3 protein is CAWYPRSGGVSGANVLTF. Here the CDR3 DNA reads TGTGCCTGGTATCCCCGTAGCGGGGGGGTTTCTGGGGCCAACGTCCTGACTTTC.

The chain carries TRBV9 and TRBJ1-1, with D possibly being TRBD1 (6 bases). CDR3 size: 15 residues. Trimming removed 0 bases from V and 1 base from J, with 10 bases in between. The germline gives CDR1 SGDLS, CDR2 YYNGEE. Here the CDR3 DNA reads TGTGCCAGCAGCGTAGAGGGGACACCGAACACTGAAGCTTTCTTT. Its protein is CASSVEGTPNTEAFF.

In this sample, this clone turned up many times. The gene calls are TRBV4-3 and TRBJ1-1; 8 bases are a match to TRBD1. Losses at the gene ends were 0 bases for V and 5 bases for J; bases not matched to a gene: 5. The CDR3 has 15 amino acids. CDR1 is LGHNA and CDR2 is YSLEER in the germline V gene. CDR3 in amino acids: CASSQEQGGHTEAFF. The CDR3 DNA sequence: TGCGCCAGCAGCCAAGAACAGGGGGGACATACTGAAGCTTTCTTT.

The chain links TRBV11-2 to TRBJ1-1; D gene uncertain. The CDR3 contains 13 residues. Germline V lookup: CDR1 SGHAT, CDR2 FQNNGV. V lost 0 bases and J 5 bases, leaving 7 bases between the germline ends. CDR3 nucleotide sequence: TGTGCCAGCAGCTTAGAAGGGAGGACTGAAGCTTTCTTT. This codes for CASSLEGRTEAFF.

The J gene is TRBJ2-1, the V gene TRBV2; tentative D call: TRBD2 (5 bases). CDR3 length: 14 amino acids. V was shortened by 3 bases and J by 3 bases, with 9 bases between the two germline ends. In germline, CDR1 is SNHLY, CDR2 FYNNEI. Here the CDR3 DNA reads TGTGCCAGCAGTGACGTCGGGGACTACAATGAGCAGTTCTTC. Its protein product is CASSDVGDYNEQFF.

This chain uses TRBV5-1 with TRBJ2-7, with 8 bases aligning to TRBD1. CDR1 is SGHRS and CDR2 is YFSETQ in the germline V gene. The J segment lost 2 bases and the V segment lost 0 bases, leaving 7 bases of the junction unmatched. The CDR3 totals 16 residues. As DNA, the CDR3 is TGCGCCAGCAGCTTGGACGGCGGGACAGGACCCTACGAGCAGTACTTC. This gives the protein CASSLDGGTGPYEQYF.